These 22 T cell receptor beta chains originate from one sample sequenced in a study of T cell changes during pregnancy in multiple sclerosis (dated by TCRdb to between 2018 and 2021). The library was made by the immunoSEQ multiplex PCR assay. TCRdb carries this immuneACCESS record with in-frame sequences only. Its versions omit some clonotypes, under half of them owing to an unresolved V gene in the studies checked, with the rest unexplained. For this sample there are about 84,000 clones; 94% appear just once. More than 0.75% of the sample comes from the top ten. This specimen consisted of peripheral blood, obtained in the second trimester of pregnancy. These receptors were taken from a female donor in good health, enrolled as a control in a pregnancy study.

In DNA, the CDR3 is TGTGCCAGTAGCAGGGGCCCCTCTCCCGGGGATACCCAGTACTTC. Residues: CASSRGPSPGDTQYF. V is TRBV19 and J is TRBJ2-5; possible D gene TRBD1, 6 bases. Germline V gene data show CDR1 as LNHDA and CDR2 as SQIVND (reference sequence). Trimming left V 6 bases short and J 8 bases short, with 22 bases between. The CDR3 covers 15 residues.

This clone was detected only a few times. The chain links TRBV2 to TRBJ2-1; D uncertain. The ends were cut back, 7 bases at V and 5 bases at J, with 12 bases in the middle. Germline lookup yields CDR1 SNHLY and CDR2 FYNNEI. CDR3 size: 13 residues. The CDR3 loop is CASTIDMHNEQFF. The CDR3 DNA follows: TGTGCCAGCACCATAGACATGCACAATGAGCAGTTCTTC.

The chain links TRBV4-1 to TRBJ2-5, with D tentatively TRBD2 (6 bases). Trimming took off 1 base at V and 2 bases at J, with 8 bases between the two ends. Germline-derived CDR1 and CDR2 are MGHRA and YSYEKL. The CDR3 runs 14 residues. The CDR3 DNA sequence: TGCGCCAGCAGCCAAGGGACTATACAAGAGACCCAGTACTTC. Translation gives CASSQGTIQETQYF.

The chain combines TRBV7-6 with TRBJ2-7; 7 nucleotides line up with TRBD2. In germline, CDR1 is SGHVS, CDR2 FNYEAQ. The CDR3 extends over 12 amino acids. V trimming: 5 bases; J trimming: 3 bases; junction bases outside the gene matches: 1. The CDR3 bases are TGTGCCAGCAGCCCGGGGGGCTACGAGCAGTACTTC. Amino acids: CASSPGGYEQYF.

This sequence joins TRBV9 and TRBJ1-3; D perhaps matches TRBD1 (5 bases). The V end lost 4 bases, the J end lost 3 bases, and 14 bases lay between the germline ends. Germline assignment: CDR1 SGDLS and CDR2 YYNGEE. This CDR3 comprises 15 residues. The CDR3 DNA reads as TGTGCCAGCAGCCCCCAGGGAGGGGTTGGAAACACCATATATTTT. It codes for CASSPQGGVGNTIYF.

The CDR3 DNA is TGCGCCAGCAGCTCGGGGGTAGCGGGAGATCACAATGAGCAGTTCTTC. It specifies CASSSGVAGDHNEQFF. The chain employs TRBV5-1 and TRBJ2-1, with 9 bases aligning to TRBD2. This CDR3 has 16 residues. After removal of 3 bases from V and 5 bases from J, the junction contained 9 bases not matched to a gene. The V gene's germline CDR1 is SGHRS and CDR2 YFSETQ.

The chain joins TRBV19 to TRBJ2-4, with D unclear. Germline-derived CDR1 and CDR2 are LNHDA and SQIVND (reference sequence). Trimming removed 5 bases at V and 0 bases at J, with 11 bases between. CDR3 length: 15 residues. CDR3 protein: CASSPGILAKNIQYF. CDR3 DNA sequence: TGTGCCAGTAGTCCAGGAATACTAGCCAAAAACATTCAGTACTTC.

This sequence joins TRBV29-1 and TRBJ2-2, with TRBD2 identical over 8 bases. The CDR3 has 14 residues. Trimming cost V 7 bases and J 3 bases; bases outside gene matches: 7. Per germline, CDR1 SQVTM and CDR2 ANQGSEA. The CDR3 DNA follows: TGCAGCGCCACGGGAGGGCGGGACACCGGGGAGCTGTTTTTT. This codes for CSATGGRDTGELFF.

The chain couples TRBV6-5 to TRBJ2-7; 13 bases are shared with TRBD2. V trimming: 6 bases; J trimming: 2 bases; junction bases outside the gene matches: 1. This CDR3 spans 14 amino acids. Germline-derived CDR1 and CDR2 are MNHEY and SVGAGI. The CDR3 spells CASRLAGGPYEQYF. CDR3 DNA: TGTGCCAGCAGACTAGCGGGAGGGCCCTACGAGCAGTACTTC.

The genes are TRBV19 and TRBJ1-2; D is perhaps TRBD1 (5 bases). CDR1 and CDR2 from the germline V gene are LNHDA and SQIVND (reference sequence). The CDR3 length is 12 residues. Trimming left V 5 bases short and J 4 bases short, with 8 bases between. The CDR3, as DNA: TGTGCCAGTAGTGCCGACAGCTATGGCTACACCTTC. It yields the protein CASSADSYGYTF.

The chain recombines TRBV19 with TRBJ1-2; 7 nucleotides align to TRBD1. Germline-derived CDR1 and CDR2 are LNHDA and SQIVND (reference sequence). V trimming: 10 bases; J trimming: 7 bases; junction bases outside the gene matches: 6. The CDR3 loop spans 11 amino acids. The CDR3 DNA sequence: TGTGCCACGACAGGGACGGGTGGCTACACCTTC. Protein sequence: CATTGTGGYTF.

This rearrangement joins TRBV4-1 to TRBJ2-1, with a tentative D call TRBD1 (5 bases). Germline assignment: CDR1 MGHRA and CDR2 YSYEKL. V dropped 2 bases and J dropped 8 bases, with 16 bases sitting between them. The CDR3 has 15 amino acids. This chain's CDR3 is CASSQFAGPKYEQFF. The CDR3, as DNA: TGCGCCAGCAGCCAATTTGCAGGGCCCAAATATGAGCAGTTCTTC.

The chain employs TRBV30 and TRBJ2-7; 7 positions match TRBD1. The CDR3 is made up of 14 amino acids. V lost 0 bases, J lost 1 base, and 3 bases stayed unmatched. CDR1 is GTSNPN and CDR2 is SVGIG in the germline V gene (reference sequence). In DNA form, the CDR3 reads TGTGCCTGGAGTGTGGGCAGGGGGTCCTACGAGCAGTACTTC. It specifies CAWSVGRGSYEQYF.

The J gene is TRBJ2-7, the V gene TRBV6-5, with 7 bases that match TRBD1. The CDR3 has 13 residues. Germline CDR1 and CDR2: MNHEY and SVGAGI. The junction had 3 bases not matched to a gene; V was cut back by 2 bases and J by 5 bases. The CDR3 DNA is TGTGCCAGCAGTTACAGGGGGCTCGACGAGCAGTACTTC. Translated, it gives CASSYRGLDEQYF.

In its sample, this clone was seen a few times. The chain uses TRBV6-1 and TRBJ2-7; D may be TRBD2 (6 bases). CDR3 length equals 15 residues. The germline CDR1 and CDR2 sequences are MNHNS and SASEGT. V was cut by 3 bases and J by 0 bases, with 12 bases left in between. The CDR3 is CASSEGSGSSYEQYF. The DNA of the CDR3 is TGTGCCAGCAGTGAGGGTAGCGGAAGCTCCTACGAGCAGTACTTC.

This rearrangement joins TRBV10-3 to TRBJ2-3, with 9 positions matching TRBD2. Germline V gene data show CDR1 as ENHRY and CDR2 as SYGVKD. Trimming took 6 bases from V and 7 from J; bases not matched to a gene: 14. The CDR3 length is 16 residues. The CDR3 here is CAISPTSGSQLNTQYF. The CDR3 DNA sequence: TGTGCCATCAGCCCGACTAGCGGATCACAACTTAATACGCAGTATTTT.

The V gene is TRBV5-6, the J gene TRBJ2-1, with 8 bases lining up with TRBD1. CDR3 size: 13 residues. The V segment lost 4 bases and the J segment 14 bases; nucleotides outside the gene matches: 11. CDR1 is SGHDT and CDR2 is YYEEEE in the germline V gene. The CDR3: CASSQERTGNKFF. DNA for the CDR3: TGTGCCAGCAGCCAAGAACGGACAGGGAATAAGTTCTTC.

CDR3 DNA: TGTGCCAGCAGTTTAAATATCTACACTGAAGCTTTCTTT. Translation: CASSLNIYTEAFF. The chain recombines TRBV27 with TRBJ1-1; D gene unclear. The CDR3 extends over 13 amino acids. V gave up 2 bases and J gave up 3 bases, with 7 bases separating them. Per germline, CDR1 MNHEY and CDR2 SMNVEV (reference sequence).

The V gene is TRBV28, the J gene TRBJ2-3; D not certain. The germline V gene encodes CDR1 MDHEN and CDR2 SYDVKM. V lost 5 bases and J 5 bases, leaving 14 bases between the germline ends. This CDR3 has 14 residues. CDR3: CASSLRLLGDTQYF. The CDR3 nucleotides are TGTGCCAGCAGTCTAAGACTCTTAGGAGATACGCAGTATTTT.

CDR3 nucleotide sequence: TGTGCCAGCAGTTACGCCAGACAGAACACTGAAGCTTTCTTT. It is translated as CASSYARQNTEAFF. V and J are TRBV6-5 and TRBJ1-1; D gene unclear. Germline V lookup: CDR1 MNHEY, CDR2 SVGAGI. V lost 2 bases and J 1 base, leaving 8 bases between the germline ends. The CDR3 consists of 14 residues.

Only one count was recorded for this clone. The chain recombines TRBV27 with TRBJ2-6; weak D call: TRBD1 (6 bases). Germline V lookup: CDR1 MNHEY, CDR2 SMNVEV (reference sequence). This CDR3 region has 16 residues. V lost 5 bases, J lost 1 base, and 12 bases lay in between. CDR3 in DNA: TGTGCCAGCAGTATTTTACAGGGATCTGGGGCCAACGTCCTGACTTTC. Encoded protein: CASSILQGSGANVLTF.

This clone was counted a few times. The V gene is TRBV11-3, the J gene TRBJ1-5, with no clear D. Per the germline V gene, CDR1 is SGHNT and CDR2 is YENEEA. Deletions cut 1 base from V and 0 bases from J, with 7 bases between. This CDR3 has 15 amino acids. This chain's CDR3 is CASSLVDISNQPQHF. CDR3 sequence (DNA): TGTGCCAGCAGCTTAGTAGACATTAGCAATCAGCCCCAGCATTTT.